This TCR beta chain was sequenced for a study of lymphopenia after photon versus proton radiotherapy. Some clones are missing from TCRdb's copy, which holds only in-frame ones; the method was immunoSEQ multiplex PCR. Here the sample spans 40,000 or so clones, more than 85% being singletons. After removal of 5 bases from V and 8 bases from J, the junction contained 11 bases not matched to a gene. In germline, CDR1 is MNHEY, CDR2 SMNVEV (reference sequence). The CDR3 runs to 16 residues. The chain employs TRBV27 and TRBJ1-4, with 10 bases fitting TRBD1. The sample was peripheral blood, taken from a patient treated with photon-based radiotherapy. This TCR came from a man between 60 and 70 years old with cholangiocarcinoma. CDR3 bases: TGTGCCAGCAGTGGCACCGTAGGGACAGGGGAAGAAAAACTGTTTTTT. This translates into CASSGTVGTGEEKLFF.